Sequencing of this TCR beta chain was carried out in a study of CD8 T cells in ankylosing spondylitis. TCRdb passed the 5' RACE reads through MiXCR, listing each CDR3 protein once. The sample yields 380,000 or so distinct CDR3 sequences, about 20% seen once. As to this clonotype: Its cognate antigen is unknown.

General study findings and limits: Significantly higher representation of disease-linked clones was reported for matched ankylosing spondylitis synovial fluid.

CDR3 length equals 15 residues. V lost 7 bases, J lost 2 bases, and 17 bases lay in between. The chain links TRBV12-3 or TRBV12-4 to TRBJ2-5; D possibly corresponds to TRBD1 (6 bases). The sequence was obtained from a male donor with ankylosing spondylitis or in good health (not recorded which). Material for sequencing was blood, either unsorted or a sorted T cell fraction (not recorded which). The chain's CDR3 is CASTTGTFDQETQYF. The CDR3 coding sequence is TGTGCCAGCACTACCGGGACATTCGATCAAGAGACCCAGTACTTC.